This TCR beta chain was sequenced for a study of blood T cell repertoires in COVID-19. In the source study's methods: Reference gene primer amplification in the assay estimated nucleated cell counts. TCRdb's table, derived via immunoSEQ multiplex PCR, lists solely in-frame clones and lacks some. Clonal size and the V and J genes are those of that table, whereas D and trimming came from the DNA. This repertoire shows around 62,000 clones, 90% to 95% found once; its top ten account for approximately 2.6%. Germline CDR1 and CDR2: MGHRA and YSYEKL. The CDR3 loop spans 18 amino acids. Germline trimming cut 1 base from V and 8 bases from J; bases unmatched to any gene: 17.

The rearrangement uses TRBV4-1 and TRBJ2-1, with 7 nucleotides matching TRBD1. The receptor was derived from a man aged 65 to 85 with active COVID-19. Sequences were obtained from peripheral blood. Here the CDR3 reads CASSQVILSDRVVDEQFF. The CDR3 DNA follows: TGCGCCAGCAGCCAAGTCATTTTAAGTGACAGGGTAGTCGATGAGCAGTTCTTC.